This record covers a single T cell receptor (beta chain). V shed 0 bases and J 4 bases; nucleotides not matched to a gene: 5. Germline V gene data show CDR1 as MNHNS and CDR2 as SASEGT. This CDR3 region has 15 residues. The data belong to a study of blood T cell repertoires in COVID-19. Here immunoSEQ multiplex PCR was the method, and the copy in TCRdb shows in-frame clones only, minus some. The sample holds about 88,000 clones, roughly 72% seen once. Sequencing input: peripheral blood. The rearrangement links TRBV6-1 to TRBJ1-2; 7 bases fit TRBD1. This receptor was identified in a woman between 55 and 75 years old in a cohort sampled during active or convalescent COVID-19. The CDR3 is CASSEARTGTYGYTF. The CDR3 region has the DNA TGTGCCAGCAGTGAAGCCCGGACAGGTACCTATGGCTACACCTTC.